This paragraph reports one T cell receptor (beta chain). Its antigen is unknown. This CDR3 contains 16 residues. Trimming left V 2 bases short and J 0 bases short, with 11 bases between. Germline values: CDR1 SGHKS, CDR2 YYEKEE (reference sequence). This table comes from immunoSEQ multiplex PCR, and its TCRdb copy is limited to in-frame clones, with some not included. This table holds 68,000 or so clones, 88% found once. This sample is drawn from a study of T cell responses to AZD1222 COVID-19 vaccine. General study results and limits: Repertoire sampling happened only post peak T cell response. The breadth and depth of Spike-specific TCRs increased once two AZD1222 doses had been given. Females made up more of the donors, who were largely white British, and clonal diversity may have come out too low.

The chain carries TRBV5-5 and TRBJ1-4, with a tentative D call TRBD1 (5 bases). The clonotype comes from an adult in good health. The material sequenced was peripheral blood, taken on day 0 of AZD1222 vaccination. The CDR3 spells CASSLGDVPTNEKLFF. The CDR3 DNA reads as TGTGCCAGCAGCTTAGGGGACGTTCCAACTAATGAAAAACTGTTTTTT.